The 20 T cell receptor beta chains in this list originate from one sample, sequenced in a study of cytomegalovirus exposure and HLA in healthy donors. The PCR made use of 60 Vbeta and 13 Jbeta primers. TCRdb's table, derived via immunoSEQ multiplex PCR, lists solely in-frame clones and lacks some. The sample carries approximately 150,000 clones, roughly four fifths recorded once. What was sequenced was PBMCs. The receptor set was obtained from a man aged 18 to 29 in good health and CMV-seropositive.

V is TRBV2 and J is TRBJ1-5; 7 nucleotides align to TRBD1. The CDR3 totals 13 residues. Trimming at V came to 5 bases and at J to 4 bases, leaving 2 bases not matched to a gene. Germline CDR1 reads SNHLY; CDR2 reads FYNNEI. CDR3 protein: CASSIQGNQPQHF. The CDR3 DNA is TGTGCCAGCAGTATACAGGGGAATCAGCCCCAGCATTTT.

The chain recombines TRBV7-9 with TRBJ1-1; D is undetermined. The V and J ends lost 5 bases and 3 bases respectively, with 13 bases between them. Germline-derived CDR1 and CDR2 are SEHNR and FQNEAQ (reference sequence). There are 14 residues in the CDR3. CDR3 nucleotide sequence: TGTGCCAGCAGCCCCAGGCGTAGTGACACTGAAGCTTTCTTT. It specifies CASSPRRSDTEAFF.

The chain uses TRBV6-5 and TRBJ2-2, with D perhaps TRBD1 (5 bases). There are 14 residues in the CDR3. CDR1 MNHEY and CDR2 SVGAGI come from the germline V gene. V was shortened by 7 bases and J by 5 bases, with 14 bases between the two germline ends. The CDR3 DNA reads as TGTGCCAGCATCAGGAGAGCAGGGACCGGGGAGCTGTTTTTT. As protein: CASIRRAGTGELFF.

The CDR3 nucleotides read TGTGCCAGCACCCTAGGGGCTTTCTATGGCTACACCTTC. Residues: CASTLGAFYGYTF. The rearrangement joins TRBV6-6 to TRBJ1-2; TRBD1 might be the D (5 bases). The CDR3 is 13 amino acids. In germline, CDR1 is MNHNY, CDR2 SVGAGI (reference sequence). V was cut by 7 bases and J by 4 bases, with 13 bases left in between.

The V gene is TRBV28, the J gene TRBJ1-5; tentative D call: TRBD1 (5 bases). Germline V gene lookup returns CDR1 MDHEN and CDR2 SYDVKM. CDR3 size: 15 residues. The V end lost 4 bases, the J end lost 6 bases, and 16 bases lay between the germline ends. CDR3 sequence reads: CASSYGPPGGQPQHF. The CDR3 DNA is TGTGCCAGCAGTTATGGCCCGCCCGGGGGTCAGCCCCAGCATTTT. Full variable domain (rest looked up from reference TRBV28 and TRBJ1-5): DVKVTQSSRYLVKRTGEKVFLECVQDMDHENMFWYRQDPGLGLRLIYFSYDVKMKEKGDIPEGYSVSREKKERFSLILESASTNQTSMYLCASSYGPPGGQPQHFGDGTRLSIL.

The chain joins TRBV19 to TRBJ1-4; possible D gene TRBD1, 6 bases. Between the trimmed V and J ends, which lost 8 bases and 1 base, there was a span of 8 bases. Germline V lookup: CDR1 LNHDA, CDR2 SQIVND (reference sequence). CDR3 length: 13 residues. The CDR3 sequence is CASSGVTNEKLFF. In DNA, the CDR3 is TGTGCCAGTTCAGGGGTAACTAATGAAAAACTGTTTTTT.

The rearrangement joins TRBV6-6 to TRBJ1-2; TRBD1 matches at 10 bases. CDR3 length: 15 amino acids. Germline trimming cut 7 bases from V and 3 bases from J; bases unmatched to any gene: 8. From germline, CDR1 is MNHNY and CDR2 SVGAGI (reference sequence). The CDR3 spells CASTYSGTGDYGYTF. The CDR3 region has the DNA TGTGCCAGCACCTATTCCGGGACAGGGGACTATGGCTACACCTTC.

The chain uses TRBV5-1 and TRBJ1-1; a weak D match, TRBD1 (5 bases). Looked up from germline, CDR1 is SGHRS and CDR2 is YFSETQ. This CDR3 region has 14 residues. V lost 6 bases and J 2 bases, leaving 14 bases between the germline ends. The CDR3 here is CASTETGTNTEAFF. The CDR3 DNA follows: TGCGCCAGCACAGAGACGGGGACTAACACTGAAGCTTTCTTT. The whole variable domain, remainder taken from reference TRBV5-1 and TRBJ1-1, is KAGVTQTPRYLIKTRGQQVTLSCSPISGHRSVSWYQQTPGQGLQFLFEYFSETQRNKGNFPGRFSGRQFSNSRSEMNVSTLELGDSALYLCASTETGTNTEAFFGQGTRLTVV.

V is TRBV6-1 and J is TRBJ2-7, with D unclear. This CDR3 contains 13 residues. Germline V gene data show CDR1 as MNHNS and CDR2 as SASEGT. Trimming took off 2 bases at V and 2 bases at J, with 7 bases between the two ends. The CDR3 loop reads CASSESATYEQYF. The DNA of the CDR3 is TGTGCCAGCAGTGAAAGTGCGACCTACGAGCAGTACTTC.

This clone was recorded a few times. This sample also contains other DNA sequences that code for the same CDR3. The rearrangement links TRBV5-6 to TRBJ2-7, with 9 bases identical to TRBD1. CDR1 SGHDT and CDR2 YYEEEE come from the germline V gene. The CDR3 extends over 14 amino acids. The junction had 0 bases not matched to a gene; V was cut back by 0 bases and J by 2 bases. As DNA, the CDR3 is TGTGCCAGCAGCTTGGGACAGGGGGCCTACGAGCAGTACTTC. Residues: CASSLGQGAYEQYF. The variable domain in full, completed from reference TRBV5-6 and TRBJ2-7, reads DAGVTQSPTHLIKTRGQQVTLRCSPKSGHDTVSWYQQALGQGPQFIFQYYEEEERQRGNFPDRFSGHQFPNYSSELNVNALLLGDSALYLCASSLGQGAYEQYFGPGTRLTVT.

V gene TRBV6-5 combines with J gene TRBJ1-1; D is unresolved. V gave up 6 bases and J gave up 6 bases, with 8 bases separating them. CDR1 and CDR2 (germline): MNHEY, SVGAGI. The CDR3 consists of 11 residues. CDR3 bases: TGTGCCAGCAGCCGGGAGGCTGAAGCTTTCTTT. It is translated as CASSREAEAFF.

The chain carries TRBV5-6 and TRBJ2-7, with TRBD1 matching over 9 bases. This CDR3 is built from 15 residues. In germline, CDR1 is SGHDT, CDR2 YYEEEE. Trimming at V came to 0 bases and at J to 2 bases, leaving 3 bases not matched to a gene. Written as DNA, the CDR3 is TGTGCCAGCAGCTTGGGTGGACAGGGGCCCTACGAGCAGTACTTC. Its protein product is CASSLGGQGPYEQYF.

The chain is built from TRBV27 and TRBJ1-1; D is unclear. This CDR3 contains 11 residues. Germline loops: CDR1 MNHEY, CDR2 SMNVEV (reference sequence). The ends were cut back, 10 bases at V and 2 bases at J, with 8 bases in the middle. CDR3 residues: CATYRNTEAFF. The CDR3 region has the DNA TGTGCCACTTACAGAAACACTGAAGCTTTCTTT.

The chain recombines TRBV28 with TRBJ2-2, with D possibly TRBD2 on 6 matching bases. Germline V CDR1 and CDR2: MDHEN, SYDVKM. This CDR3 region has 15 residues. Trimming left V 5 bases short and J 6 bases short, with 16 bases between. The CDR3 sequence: CASSGGRNTAGELFF. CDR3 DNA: TGTGCCAGCAGTGGGGGGAGGAACACGGCCGGGGAGCTGTTTTTT. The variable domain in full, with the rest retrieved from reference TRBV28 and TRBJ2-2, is DVKVTQSSRYLVKRTGEKVFLECVQDMDHENMFWYRQDPGLGLRLIYFSYDVKMKEKGDIPEGYSVSREKKERFSLILESASTNQTSMYLCASSGGRNTAGELFFGEGSRLTVL.

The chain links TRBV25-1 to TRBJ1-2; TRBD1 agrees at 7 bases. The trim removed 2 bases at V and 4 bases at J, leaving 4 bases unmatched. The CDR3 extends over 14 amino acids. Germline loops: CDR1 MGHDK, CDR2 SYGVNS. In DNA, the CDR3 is TGTGCCAGCAGTGAAGGACAGGAACTCTATGGCTACACCTTC. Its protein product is CASSEGQELYGYTF.

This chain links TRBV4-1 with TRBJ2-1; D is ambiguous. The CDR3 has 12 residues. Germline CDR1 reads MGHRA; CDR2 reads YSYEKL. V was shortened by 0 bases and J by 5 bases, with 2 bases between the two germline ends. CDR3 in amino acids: CASSQDNNEQFF. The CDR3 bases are TGCGCCAGCAGCCAAGATAACAATGAGCAGTTCTTC.

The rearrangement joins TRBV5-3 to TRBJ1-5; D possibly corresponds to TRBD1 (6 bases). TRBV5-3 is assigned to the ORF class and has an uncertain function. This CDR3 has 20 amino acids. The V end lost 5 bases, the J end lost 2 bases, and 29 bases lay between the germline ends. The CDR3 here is CARSSGGGGIRLPGNQPQHF. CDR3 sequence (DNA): TGTGCCAGAAGTTCGGGAGGAGGGGGGATACGGTTGCCTGGCAATCAGCCCCAGCATTTT.

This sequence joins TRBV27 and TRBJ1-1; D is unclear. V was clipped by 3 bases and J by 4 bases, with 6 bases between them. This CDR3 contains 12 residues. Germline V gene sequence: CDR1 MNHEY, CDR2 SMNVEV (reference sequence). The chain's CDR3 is CASSFGRTEAFF. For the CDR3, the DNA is TGTGCCAGCAGTTTTGGGCGCACTGAAGCTTTCTTT.

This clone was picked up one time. CDR3 loop: CASTPSDEGQETQYF. The CDR3 coding sequence is TGTGCCAGTACCCCGTCGGACGAGGGCCAAGAGACCCAGTACTTC. The chain has TRBV19 and TRBJ2-5; perhaps TRBD2 as D (5 bases). The germline V and J ends were trimmed by 7 bases and 1 base, with 16 bases remaining between them. Germline CDR1 is LNHDA and CDR2 is SQIVND (reference sequence). The CDR3 contains 15 residues.

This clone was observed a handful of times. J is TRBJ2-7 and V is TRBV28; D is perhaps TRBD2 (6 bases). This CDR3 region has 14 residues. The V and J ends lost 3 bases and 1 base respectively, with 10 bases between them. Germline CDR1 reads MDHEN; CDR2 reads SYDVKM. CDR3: CASSFAGPSYEQYF. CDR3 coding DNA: TGTGCCAGCAGTTTTGCGGGACCTTCCTACGAGCAGTACTTC. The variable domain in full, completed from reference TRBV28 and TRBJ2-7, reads DVKVTQSSRYLVKRTGEKVFLECVQDMDHENMFWYRQDPGLGLRLIYFSYDVKMKEKGDIPEGYSVSREKKERFSLILESASTNQTSMYLCASSFAGPSYEQYFGPGTRLTVT.